These 17 T cell receptor beta chains were sequenced from one sample in a study of blood T cell repertoires in COVID-19. Measured with immunoSEQ multiplex PCR; TCRdb has only the in-frame clones, and not every one. Of roughly 330,000 clones in the sample, more than 75% were seen once. The specimen sequenced was peripheral blood. The receptors come from a woman between 50 and 59 years old with acute or convalescent COVID-19.

The CDR3, as DNA: TGTGCCAGCAGCTCAAGTCCGGACACTGAAGCTTTCTTT. Translating gives CASSSSPDTEAFF. The chain uses TRBV11-3 and TRBJ1-1, with D hard to call. Looked up from germline, CDR1 is SGHNT and CDR2 is YENEEA. Between the trimmed V and J ends, which lost 4 bases and 3 bases, there was a span of 9 bases. The CDR3 has 13 residues.

This clone came up a few times. This chain uses TRBV7-2 with TRBJ1-1; D might be TRBD1 (6 bases). This CDR3 is built from 13 residues. CDR1 and CDR2 (germline): SGHTA, FQGNSA. Trimming left V 1 base short and J 3 bases short, with 6 bases between. CDR3 DNA: TGTGCCAGCAGCTTAGACAGGGACACTGAAGCTTTCTTT. This gives the protein CASSLDRDTEAFF.

V gene TRBV9 combines with J gene TRBJ2-7; no clear D gene. Germline-derived CDR1 and CDR2 are SGDLS and YYNGEE. This CDR3 spans 14 amino acids. Trimming removed 4 bases from V and 3 bases from J, with 14 bases in between. The CDR3 spells CASSPQMQNYEQYF. In DNA form, the CDR3 reads TGTGCCAGCAGCCCACAAATGCAAAACTACGAGCAGTACTTC.

The chain uses TRBV12-5 and TRBJ1-1; tentative D call: TRBD1 (5 bases). Trimming took 1 base from V and 0 from J, leaving 9 bases between them. Germline assignment: CDR1 LGHNT and CDR2 FRNRAP. The CDR3 has 15 amino acids. The CDR3 nucleotides are TGTGCTAGTGGTTTGGCAGGGTCGGTGAACACTGAAGCTTTCTTT. This sequence encodes CASGLAGSVNTEAFF.

V gene TRBV6-6 combines with J gene TRBJ1-5, with D unclear. V was clipped by 0 bases and J by 7 bases, with 10 bases between them. Germline V gene lookup returns CDR1 MNHNY and CDR2 SVGAGI (reference sequence). The length of the CDR3 is 14 residues. The CDR3 here is CASSYSRGFQPQHF. CDR3 sequence (DNA): TGTGCCAGCAGTTACTCGAGAGGGTTCCAGCCCCAGCATTTT.

V and J are TRBV7-9 and TRBJ1-3; TRBD1 aligns across 8 bases. The V gene's germline CDR1 is SEHNR and CDR2 FQNEAQ (reference sequence). Trimming took 5 bases from V and 6 from J; bases not matched to a gene: 3. The CDR3 is made up of 13 amino acids. The CDR3 DNA follows: TGTGCCAGCAGCCGGGGACAGGCAAACACCATATATTTT. Translating gives CASSRGQANTIYF.

This clone came up once. The V gene is TRBV18, the J gene TRBJ1-3, with TRBD1 matching over 7 bases. The V gene's germline CDR1 is KGHSH and CDR2 LQKENI. The CDR3 spans 17 residues. J gave up 0 bases and V 1 base, and 6 bases lay outside the gene matches. The CDR3 coding sequence is TGTGCCAGCTCACCACGAGGACAGGCGACCTCTGGAAACACCATATATTTT. It codes for CASSPRGQATSGNTIYF.

The rearrangement uses TRBV9 and TRBJ2-1; D gene unclear. The CDR3 loop spans 15 amino acids. The germline gives CDR1 SGDLS, CDR2 YYNGEE. V was cut by 2 bases and J by 1 base, with 10 bases left in between. The CDR3 DNA follows: TGTGCCAGCAGCGTCTCTTCGGAGTCCTACAATGAGCAGTTCTTC. It translates to CASSVSSESYNEQFF.

As to this clone: One end of the junction fails to match germline, which may point to a read error. This chain joins TRBV6-2 or TRBV6-3 and TRBJ1-5; possible D gene TRBD1, 5 bases. CDR1 is MNHEY and CDR2 is SVGEGT in the germline V gene. CDR3 size: 15 residues. The CDR3 DNA follows: TGTGCCAGCAGTTCGTCGACAGATTACAATCGGCCCCAGCATTTT. Translation gives CASSSSTDYNRPQHF.

The chain uses TRBV29-1 and TRBJ1-1; TRBD1 matches at 8 bases. CDR1 is SQVTM and CDR2 is ANQGSEA in the germline V gene. J was trimmed by 1 base and V by 6 bases; bases with no gene match: 16. CDR3 size: 17 residues. For the CDR3, the DNA is TGCAGCGTCGGAGGGCCAGGGACAGGCGAACCGAACACTGAAGCTTTCTTT. Its protein is CSVGGPGTGEPNTEAFF.

In its sample, this clone was seen once. The V and J genes are TRBV7-2 and TRBJ2-7, with 11 nucleotides matching TRBD1. Germline V gene sequence: CDR1 SGHTA, CDR2 FQGNSA. The CDR3 runs 14 residues. The J segment lost 5 bases and the V segment lost 7 bases, leaving 7 bases of the junction unmatched. The chain's CDR3 is CASTGQGARDEQYF. Written as DNA, the CDR3 is TGTGCCAGCACCGGACAGGGGGCAAGGGACGAGCAGTACTTC.

V gene TRBV5-1 combines with J gene TRBJ2-5; 8 nucleotides agree with TRBD1. The junction had 5 bases not matched to a gene; V was cut back by 0 bases and J by 4 bases. Germline CDR1 and CDR2: SGHRS and YFSETQ. The CDR3 length is 15 residues. The CDR3 is CASSLADRAGETQYF. The CDR3 bases are TGCGCCAGCAGCTTGGCGGACAGGGCGGGAGAGACCCAGTACTTC.

The CDR3 reads CASSLTWDSKLTHNEQFF. CDR3 sequence (DNA): TGTGCCAGCAGTCTCACCTGGGACAGTAAATTGACTCACAATGAGCAGTTCTTC. The gene calls are TRBV27 and TRBJ2-1; 7 bases map to TRBD1. V gave up 5 bases and J gave up 5 bases; unmatched junction bases: 18. Germline loops: CDR1 MNHEY, CDR2 SMNVEV (reference sequence). The CDR3 sequence is 18 residues long.

CDR3 sequence: CASSLLRGGVQYF. The CDR3 nucleotides are TGTGCCAGCAGTTTATTGAGGGGGGGCGTGCAGTACTTC. The rearrangement joins TRBV28 to TRBJ2-7; perhaps TRBD2 as D (7 bases). The V end lost 1 base, the J end lost 9 bases, and 13 bases lay between the germline ends. Germline CDR1 is MDHEN and CDR2 is SYDVKM. There are 13 residues in the CDR3.

The chain couples TRBV29-1 to TRBJ2-5, with D hard to call. Germline V CDR1 and CDR2: SQVTM, ANQGSEA. V was clipped by 3 bases and J by 2 bases, with 10 bases between them. This CDR3 contains 13 residues. The CDR3 here is CSVEAVAQETQYF. CDR3 coding DNA: TGCAGCGTTGAGGCGGTGGCGCAAGAGACCCAGTACTTC.

The rearrangement uses TRBV14 and TRBJ1-1, with a weak D call TRBD1 (6 bases). This CDR3 spans 15 amino acids. CDR1 is SGHDN, CDR2 FVKESK, per germline. V shed 1 base and J shed 2 bases, with 11 bases lying between them. The CDR3 region is CASSQGRTENTEAFF. Written as DNA, the CDR3 is TGTGCCAGCAGCCAAGGTAGGACAGAAAACACTGAAGCTTTCTTT.

CDR3 sequence: CASSEAGSNEKLFF. DNA for the CDR3: TGTGCCAGCAGTGAAGCGGGCAGTAATGAAAAACTGTTTTTT. The rearrangement uses TRBV6-1 and TRBJ1-4, with D unclear. The CDR3 consists of 14 residues. Trimming shortened V by 0 bases and J by 4 bases, and 6 bases separated the two germline ends. Looked up from germline, CDR1 is MNHNS and CDR2 is SASEGT.